This record covers a single T cell receptor beta chain. In its sample, this clone was seen a few times. The antigen it binds to is not known. Within one base of it there is no much larger clone, and no base qualities were kept. Libraries were made using the immunoSEQ multiplex PCR assay. In the authors' own workflow: A statistical classification framework was built for diagnosing cytomegalovirus status from the catalog of TCR beta chain sequences. TCRdb mirrors the immuneACCESS table, restricted to in-frame sequences. Some clones are absent from its copies; in checked studies, under half trace to an unresolved V gene, and the reason for the others is unknown. Clonal size and the V and J genes are those of that table, whereas D and trimming came from the DNA. Present in this sample are around 160,000 clones, around 89% of which were seen just once. Of the sample, about 3% is held by the ten largest clones.

This sample stems from a study of cytomegalovirus exposure and HLA in healthy donors (dated by TCRdb to between 2016 and 2019). Regarding the study in general: According to a later analysis, the 120 or so validation repertoires were produced on the same platform as the roughly 700 repertoires of the first cohort. The study combined high-throughput TCR immunosequencing, statistical association of individual TCRs with disease status, and machine learning to predict cytomegalovirus infection status. The study was designed to test whether signatures of past pathogen exposure could be identified by cataloging public T cell receptors. A separate validation cohort of roughly 130 different subjects was used in addition to the roughly 620-subject first cohort. Overall study outcomes, separate from this receptor: In a later analysis, TCRs clustered in the first cohort were found to also tend to co-occur in the roughly 120 validation repertoires, with approximately 94% of cluster scores above 0. The classifier was reported to diagnose cytomegalovirus status with high specificity and sensitivity in both the original and validation cohorts. A later analysis had no HLA typing for the validation cohort, so co-occurrence there was scored across all 120 or so repertoires. The authors suggested that the approach could potentially be extended to other disease states and immunological phenotypes. In vitro tests confirmed that three of the cytomegalovirus-associated TCR beta chains recognize cytomegalovirus antigens. Most TCR sequences were observed very rarely across donors, whereas some public TCRs were present in many individuals. The study gave a list of 150 to 200 TCR beta chains associated with cytomegalovirus.

Donors formed part of the validation cohort, which comprised about 120 subjects and was distinct from the first cohort of 666 subjects. V and J are trimmed by 4 bases and 4 bases, and the gene matches miss 6 bases of the junction. Reading from cysteine to phenylalanine, the CDR3 counts 15 amino acids. The only DNA kept is the CDR3, 45 bases in frame from the first base. According to the germline V gene, CDR1 reads SGHRS and CDR2 reads YFSETQ. The chain joins TRBV5-1 to TRBJ2-2; 8 central nucleotides agree with TRBD1. The receptor was derived from a man between 18 and 35 years old in good health and CMV-seronegative. Specimen: PBMCs. This receptor has the CDR3 CASSPGQESTGELFF. The DNA sequence reads TGCGCCAGCAGCCCGGGACAGGAGAGCACCGGGGAGCTGTTTTTT.